The next 21 T cell receptor beta chains were all read from a single sample in a study of CD8 T cells in ankylosing spondylitis. From the 5' RACE reads, TCRdb called clonotypes with MiXCR, one entry per CDR3 protein. Here the sample spans a few hundred thousand distinct CDR3 sequences, 15% to 20% being singletons. The sample consisted of blood, either unsorted or a sorted T cell fraction (not recorded which). The receptors were gathered from a male donor with ankylosing spondylitis or in good health (not recorded which).

The rearrangement uses TRBV5-1 and TRBJ1-1; D possibly corresponds to TRBD1 (5 bases). V was trimmed by 1 base and J by 7 bases, leaving 14 bases between them. Germline CDR1 and CDR2: SGHRS and YFSETQ. The CDR3 sequence is 14 residues long. CDR3 in amino acids: CASSLYGGAVEAFF. The CDR3 nucleotides are TGCGCCAGCAGCTTGTATGGGGGAGCGGTTGAAGCTTTCTTT.

This clonotype has ten or more counts. The chain carries TRBV29-1 and TRBJ2-1; no reliable D call. V gave up 3 bases and J gave up 3 bases, with 12 bases separating them. The CDR3 is 14 residues long. Germline CDR1 reads SQVTM; CDR2 reads ANQGSEA. The CDR3 sequence is CSVEYPQVYNEQFF. The CDR3 nucleotides are TGCAGCGTTGAGTACCCGCAGGTCTACAATGAGCAGTTCTTC.

The chain has TRBV29-1 and TRBJ2-3; possibly TRBD1 for D (5 bases). This CDR3 spans 14 amino acids. The V gene lost 1 base and the J gene lost 5 bases, with 13 bases spanning the gap. Germline V gives CDR1 SQVTM, CDR2 ANQGSEA. The CDR3: CSVEASLQGDTQYF. The CDR3 bases are TGCAGCGTTGAAGCCTCTCTGCAGGGAGATACGCAGTATTTT.

This clonotype was seen a handful of times. This chain connects TRBV29-1 to TRBJ2-7; D not certain. The V gene's germline CDR1 is SQVTM and CDR2 ANQGSEA. The CDR3 is 12 residues long. V dropped 2 bases and J dropped 2 bases, with 7 bases sitting between them. CDR3 DNA sequence: TGCAGCGTTGAATCCACGGCCTACGAGCAGTACTTC. This codes for CSVESTAYEQYF.

This clonotype was seen more than once but under ten times. The rearrangement links TRBV9 to TRBJ2-5; 11 positions agree with TRBD2. Unmatched junction bases numbered 11, after V lost 6 bases and J lost 4 bases. CDR1 is SGDLS, CDR2 YYNGEE, per germline. This CDR3 region has 16 residues. The CDR3 sequence is CASTFSSGTSGETQYF. The CDR3 DNA sequence: TGTGCCAGCACCTTTTCGTCCGGGACTAGCGGAGAGACCCAGTACTTC.

This clonotype was recorded a few times. The chain recombines TRBV7-8 with TRBJ1-2; perhaps TRBD1 as D (6 bases). V lost 5 bases, J lost 5 bases, and 15 bases lay in between. Germline V CDR1 and CDR2: SGHVS, FQNEAQ. This CDR3 contains 14 residues. CDR3 protein: CASSDPGHQYGYTF. In DNA, the CDR3 is TGTGCCAGCAGCGACCCGGGACACCAATATGGCTACACCTTC.

This clonotype was seen many times. V is TRBV4-2 and J is TRBJ2-7; 8 nucleotides align to TRBD1. CDR1 LGHNA and CDR2 YNFKEQ come from the germline V gene. V shed 0 bases, J shed 3 bases, and the junction held 10 bases outside the gene matches. The CDR3 has 17 residues. CDR3 sequence reads: CASSQEGRDRTNYEQYF. The CDR3 DNA reads as TGTGCCAGCAGCCAAGAGGGCCGGGACAGGACAAACTACGAGCAGTACTTC.

The rearrangement links TRBV7-2 to TRBJ2-7; 11 positions agree with TRBD2. After removal of 6 bases from V and 4 bases from J, the junction contained 8 bases not matched to a gene. The CDR3 extends over 15 amino acids. Germline V gene data show CDR1 as SGHTA and CDR2 as FQGNSA. The CDR3 sequence: CASRVTSGSLYEQYF. The DNA for the CDR3 is TGTGCCAGCAGGGTTACTAGCGGGAGTTTGTACGAGCAGTACTTC.

The chain joins TRBV12-3 or TRBV12-4 to TRBJ2-5; D gene uncertain. Trimming cost V 4 bases and J 4 bases, with 10 bases left between them. The CDR3 runs to 13 residues. The CDR3 DNA reads as TGTGCCAGCAGTTCCCGACCAAGAGAGACCCAGTACTTC. It yields the protein CASSSRPRETQYF.

This clonotype was counted once. The chain uses TRBV28 and TRBJ2-2, with D tentatively TRBD1 or TRBD2 (6 bases each). CDR3 length: 15 residues. Trimming cost V 6 bases and J 6 bases, with 17 bases left between them. CDR1 is MDHEN, CDR2 SYDVKM, per germline. The CDR3 loop reads CASSLLRGDAGELFF. For the CDR3, the DNA is TGTGCCAGCAGCCTCTTGAGGGGGGATGCCGGGGAGCTGTTTTTT.

This clonotype has just a few counts. This sequence joins TRBV20-1 and TRBJ2-2, with 8 bases lining up with TRBD1. The germline gives CDR1 DFQATT, CDR2 SNEGSKA (reference sequence). The V segment lost 2 bases and the J segment 1 base; nucleotides outside the gene matches: 3. This CDR3 region has 15 residues. Here the CDR3 DNA reads TGCAGTGCTAGATCCGGGACAGGGAACACCGGGGAGCTGTTTTTT. It yields the protein CSARSGTGNTGELFF.

There are many counts of this clonotype. V and J are TRBV6-2 or TRBV6-3 and TRBJ2-4, with TRBD1 matching 10 bases. This CDR3 comprises 19 residues. V gave up 7 bases and J gave up 0 bases; unmatched junction bases: 15. Germline V gene data show CDR1 as MNHEY and CDR2 as SVGEGT. CDR3 coding DNA: TGTGCCAGCACGAACCGGGACAGGGGATCCTTATTAGCCAAAAACATTCAGTACTTC. Protein product: CASTNRDRGSLLAKNIQYF.

This clonotype was seen more than once but under ten times. J is TRBJ2-5 and V is TRBV12-3 or TRBV12-4, with D tentatively TRBD1 (6 bases). The CDR3 contains 14 residues. V was shortened by 5 bases and J by 1 base, with 11 bases between the two germline ends. The CDR3 coding sequence is TGTGCCAGCAGTCCCTCAGGGGTCCAAGAGACCCAGTACTTC. Its translation: CASSPSGVQETQYF.

Ten or more counts support this clonotype. This chain uses TRBV29-1 with TRBJ2-1; TRBD1 matches at 8 bases. This CDR3 is 17 amino acids long. V was clipped by 1 base and J by 0 bases; unmatched bases: 8. Germline V gene lookup returns CDR1 SQVTM and CDR2 ANQGSEA. The CDR3 region has the DNA TGCAGCGTTGAAGTCGATTGGGACAGGAGCTCCTACAATGAGCAGTTCTTC. It encodes CSVEVDWDRSSYNEQFF.

CDR3 sequence reads: CASSFAFTGYEQYF. The CDR3 DNA reads TGTGCCAGCAGCTTCGCGTTCACAGGGTACGAGCAGTACTTC. The chain uses TRBV7-2 and TRBJ2-7, with D perhaps matching TRBD1 (6 bases). Germline CDR1 reads SGHTA; CDR2 reads FQGNSA. The CDR3 covers 14 residues. V was cut by 3 bases and J by 4 bases, with 13 bases left in between.

The chain uses TRBV7-9 and TRBJ2-1; D is possibly TRBD2 (6 bases). The CDR3 has 14 amino acids. Germline CDR1 is SEHNR and CDR2 is FQNEAQ (reference sequence). Trimming left V 6 bases short and J 1 base short, with 10 bases between. The CDR3: CASSSGNSYNEQFF. CDR3 bases: TGTGCCAGCAGTAGCGGCAATTCCTACAATGAGCAGTTCTTC.

The gene calls are TRBV5-1 and TRBJ2-1, with D perhaps assigned TRBD1 or TRBD2 (5 bases each). The CDR3 covers 14 residues. Germline CDR1 and CDR2: SGHRS and YFSETQ. V was cut by 3 bases and J by 9 bases, with 16 bases left in between. CDR3 nucleotide sequence: TGCGCCAGCAGCTCCGGGACGACCTCCCCTGAGCAGTTCTTC. Residues: CASSSGTTSPEQFF.

There are many counts of this clonotype. The chain links TRBV21-1 to TRBJ2-7; the table's D gene call, TRBD2, was not cross checked with the DNA. TRBV21-1 is a recognized pseudogene. The CDR3 consists of 20 residues. The CDR3 region has the DNA TGTGCCAGCAGCAAAACCCTGACTAGCGGGAGGAGGAGAGGGGCCTACGAGCAGTACTTC. As protein: CASSKTLTSGRRRGAYEQYF.

The V gene is TRBV19, the J gene TRBJ2-5; D ambiguous. CDR1 is LNHDA, CDR2 SQIVND, per germline (reference sequence). V was pared by 3 bases and J by 4 bases, with 9 bases between. The CDR3 has 13 amino acids. DNA of the CDR3: TGTGCCAGTAGTATGTGGGTTGGAGAGACCCAGTACTTC. Amino acids: CASSMWVGETQYF.

The chain joins TRBV29-1 to TRBJ2-1; a weak D match, TRBD2 (6 bases). The CDR3 spans 14 residues. Germline assignment: CDR1 SQVTM and CDR2 ANQGSEA. Trimming shortened V by 4 bases and J by 7 bases, and 17 bases separated the two germline ends. CDR3 residues: CSVGELSRGNEQFF. Written as DNA, the CDR3 is TGCAGCGTTGGGGAGCTTAGCCGGGGGAATGAGCAGTTCTTC.

V is TRBV20-1 and J is TRBJ2-5, with 7 bases fitting TRBD1. The CDR3 spans 13 residues. Germline CDR1 and CDR2: DFQATT and SNEGSKA (reference sequence). With V trimmed by 6 bases and J by 4 bases, 8 bases remained unmatched. For the CDR3, the DNA is TGCAGTGCCCAAGACAGGGCGGGAGAGACCCAGTACTTC. It yields the protein CSAQDRAGETQYF.